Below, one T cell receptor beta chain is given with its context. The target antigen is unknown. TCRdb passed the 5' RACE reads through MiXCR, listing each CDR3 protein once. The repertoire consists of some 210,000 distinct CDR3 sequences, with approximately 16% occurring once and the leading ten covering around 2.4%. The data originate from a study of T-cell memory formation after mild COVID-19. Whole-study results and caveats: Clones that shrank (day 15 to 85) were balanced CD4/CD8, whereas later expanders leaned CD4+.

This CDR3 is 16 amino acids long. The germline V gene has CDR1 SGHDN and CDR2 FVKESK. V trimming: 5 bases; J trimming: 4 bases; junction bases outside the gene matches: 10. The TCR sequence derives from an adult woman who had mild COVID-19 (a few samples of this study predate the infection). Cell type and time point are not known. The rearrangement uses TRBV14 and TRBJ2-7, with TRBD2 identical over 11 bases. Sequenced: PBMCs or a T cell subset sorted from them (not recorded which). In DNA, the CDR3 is TGTGCCAGCAGCAAAGGAACGACTAGCGGGAAATACGAGCAGTACTTC. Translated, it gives CASSKGTTSGKYEQYF. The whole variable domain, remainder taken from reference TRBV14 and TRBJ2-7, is EAGVTQFPSHSVIEKGQTVTLRCDPISGHDNLYWYRRVMGKEIKFLLHFVKESKQDESGMPNNRFLAERTGGTYSTLKVQPAELEDSGVYFCASSKGTTSGKYEQYFGPGTRLTVT.